The 3 T cell receptor beta chains below were found in one sample sequenced in a study of blood T cell repertoires in COVID-19 (TCRdb year 2020). The library was obtained by the immunoSEQ multiplex PCR assay. TCRdb retrieved this table from immuneACCESS and kept in-frame rearrangements only. Not all clones are present; in checked studies, unresolved V genes account for under half, and no reason is known for the remainder. For this sample the table gives 97,000 or so clones, of which more than 65% were detected only once. The ten largest clones capture around 18% of the sample. Input material: peripheral blood. The source of these receptors is a woman aged 80 or over with active or convalescent COVID-19.

The CDR3, as DNA: TGTGCCAGCAGTTTAAGGCCGGAGGAGCAGTTCTTC. Its translation is CASSLRPEEQFF. This chain uses TRBV12-3 or TRBV12-4 with TRBJ2-1; D is unclear. Between the trimmed V and J ends, which lost 2 bases and 10 bases, there was a span of 9 bases. The CDR3 covers 12 residues.

In regard to this clone: Its ends do not fully match the called genes, so a read error is possible. The chain carries TRBV5-1 and TRBJ2-3; D uncertain. The V gene's germline CDR1 is SGHRS and CDR2 YFSETQ. This CDR3 region has 13 residues. The CDR3 DNA is TGTGCCAGCAGACCCGGAGACACAGATACGCAGTATTTT. It translates to CASRPGDTDTQYF. Together with reference TRBV5-1 and TRBJ2-3, the CDR3 gives the full variable domain: KAGVTQTPRYLIKTRGQQVTLSCSPISGHRSVSWYQQTPGQGLQFLFEYFSETQRNKGNFPGRFSGRQFSNSRSEMNVSTLELGDSALYLCASRPGDTDTQYFGPGTRLTVL.

This clone turned up a few times. V gene TRBV7-9 combines with J gene TRBJ2-3; TRBD2 matches 10 bases. The CDR3 has 14 amino acids. V trimming: 7 bases; J trimming: 4 bases; junction bases outside the gene matches: 5. CDR1 and CDR2 (germline): SEHNR, FQNEAQ (reference sequence). CDR3 amino acids: CASILAGVSDTQYF. The CDR3, as DNA: TGTGCCAGCATCCTAGCGGGAGTGTCAGATACGCAGTATTTT.